This is a list of T cell receptor beta chains from one sample in a study of blood T cell repertoires in COVID-19. Measured with immunoSEQ multiplex PCR; TCRdb has only the in-frame clones, and not every one. This table holds over 150,000 clones, approximately 88% found once. The sample was peripheral blood. The source is a woman aged 55-69 years with acute or convalescent COVID-19. The CDR3 runs from the conserved cysteine through the conserved F or W. D genes are given only for firm matches. Not every row has a clone size; where given, it reads once, few, many or a size class.

abundance: NA; v_gene: TRBV3-1/TRBV3-2; j_gene: TRBJ2-1; d_gene: NA; CDR3nt: TGTGCCAGCAGCCAAGAGCCGAGCTCCTACAATGAGCAGTTCTTC; CDR3aa: CASSQEPSSYNEQFF
abundance: NA; v_gene: TRBV19; j_gene: TRBJ1-2; d_gene: TRBD1; CDR3nt: TGTGCCAGTAGTATAGATGCCGGGACAGGGTTTGGCTACACCTTC; CDR3aa: CASSIDAGTGFGYTF
abundance: few; v_gene: TRBV4-2; j_gene: TRBJ2-2; d_gene: NA; CDR3nt: TGTGCCAGCAGCCAAGCGGGGGCGAACACCGGGGAGCTGTTTTTT; CDR3aa: CASSQAGANTGELFF
abundance: NA; v_gene: TRBV12-3/TRBV12-4; j_gene: TRBJ1-3; d_gene: NA; CDR3nt: TGTGCCAGCAGTTTCTGGGCCGGAAACACCATATATTTT; CDR3aa: CASSFWAGNTIYF
abundance: NA; v_gene: TRBV18; j_gene: TRBJ2-1; d_gene: TRBD2; CDR3nt: TGTGCCAGCTCACCTCTGGGAGGGTTTTACAATGAGCAGTTCTTC; CDR3aa: CASSPLGGFYNEQFF
abundance: NA; v_gene: TRBV5-1; j_gene: TRBJ2-7; d_gene: TRBD1; CDR3nt: TGCGCCAGCAGCTCCTCCGGGACAGGGGGGACCTACGAGCAGTACTTC; CDR3aa: CASSSSGTGGTYEQYF
abundance: NA; v_gene: TRBV29-1; j_gene: TRBJ1-2; d_gene: NA; CDR3nt: TGCAGCGTTGCAGGGGATAACTATGGCTACACCTTC; CDR3aa: CSVAGDNYGYTF
abundance: NA; v_gene: TRBV5-1; j_gene: TRBJ1-1; d_gene: NA; CDR3nt: TGCGCCAGCAGCGAAACAGGGAACACTGAAGCTTTCTTT; CDR3aa: CASSETGNTEAFF
abundance: NA; v_gene: TRBV7-8; j_gene: TRBJ2-7; d_gene: NA; CDR3nt: TGTGCCAGCAGCTGGGGACACCCCTACGAGCAGTACTTC; CDR3aa: CASSWGHPYEQYF
abundance: few; v_gene: TRBV18; j_gene: TRBJ1-1; d_gene: NA; CDR3nt: TGTGCCAGCTCACAACTTTACACTGAAGCTTTCTTT; CDR3aa: CASSQLYTEAFF
abundance: NA; v_gene: TRBV9; j_gene: TRBJ2-7; d_gene: NA; CDR3nt: TGTGCCAGCAGCGTAGCTGCAACAAGCTCCTACGAGCAGTACTTC; CDR3aa: CASSVAATSSYEQYF
abundance: NA; v_gene: TRBV9; j_gene: TRBJ2-3; d_gene: NA; CDR3nt: TGTGCCAGCGCATTCAATTGGGGGCCCACAGATACGCAGTATTTT; CDR3aa: CASAFNWGPTDTQYF
abundance: once; v_gene: TRBV10-3; j_gene: TRBJ2-2; d_gene: NA; CDR3nt: TGTGCCATCAGTCAGGGAACTTCGAACACCGGGGAGCTGTTTTTT; CDR3aa: CAISQGTSNTGELFF
abundance: NA; v_gene: TRBV7-2; j_gene: TRBJ2-1; d_gene: TRBD2; CDR3nt: TGTGCCAGCAGCCTTCGCCAGCGGGGGGCCTTCGATGAGCAGTTCTTC; CDR3aa: CASSLRQRGAFDEQFF
abundance: NA; v_gene: TRBV5-4; j_gene: TRBJ2-1; d_gene: TRBD2; CDR3nt: TGTGCCAGCAGCTTCCGGGGGGGCTCCTACAATGAGCAGTTCTTC; CDR3aa: CASSFRGGSYNEQFF
abundance: NA; v_gene: TRBV5-1; j_gene: TRBJ2-2; d_gene: TRBD2; CDR3nt: TGCGCCAGCAGCTCGATGAGCCGGGGGGGCCCCACCGGGGAGCTGTTTTTT; CDR3aa: CASSSMSRGGPTGELFF
abundance: few; v_gene: TRBV4-3; j_gene: TRBJ1-6; d_gene: NA; CDR3nt: TGCGCCAGCAGCCCCTCCCGGGATTCACCCCTCCACTTT; CDR3aa: CASSPSRDSPLHF
abundance: NA; v_gene: TRBV4-1; j_gene: TRBJ1-6; d_gene: NA; CDR3nt: TGCGCCAGCAGCCAAGTTCCCCCGGGTTTAATCTCCTATAATTCACCCCTCCACTTT; CDR3aa: CASSQVPPGLISYNSPLHF
abundance: few; v_gene: TRBV5-4; j_gene: TRBJ1-4; d_gene: TRBD1; CDR3nt: TGTGCCAGCAGCTTCCGGTCAGGGGGCCTACCGCTTAGAACTAATGAAAAACTGTTTTTT; CDR3aa: CASSFRSGGLPLRTNEKLFF
abundance: NA; v_gene: TRBV5-5; j_gene: TRBJ2-7; d_gene: NA; CDR3nt: TGTGCCAGCAGCCCCAGGGGTTACGAGCAGTACTTC; CDR3aa: CASSPRGYEQYF
abundance: NA; v_gene: TRBV11-2; j_gene: TRBJ2-7; d_gene: TRBD2; CDR3nt: TGTGCCAGCAGCCCGGGACTAGCGGGGGTAACCTACGAGCAGTACTTC; CDR3aa: CASSPGLAGVTYEQYF
abundance: NA; v_gene: TRBV4-1; j_gene: TRBJ1-2; d_gene: TRBD1; CDR3nt: TGCGCCAGCAGCCAAGGGAGGGAAACAGGGGCTGGCTACACCTTC; CDR3aa: CASSQGRETGAGYTF
abundance: NA; v_gene: TRBV5-1; j_gene: TRBJ2-2; d_gene: NA; CDR3nt: TGCGCCAGCAGCTTGGGGCAGACGAACACCGGGGAGCTGTTTTTT; CDR3aa: CASSLGQTNTGELFF
abundance: NA; v_gene: TRBV19; j_gene: TRBJ1-4; d_gene: NA; CDR3nt: TGTGCCAGTAGTAGGCCAGGGCGTCTCGAAAAACTGTTTTTT; CDR3aa: CASSRPGRLEKLFF
abundance: NA; v_gene: TRBV5-1; j_gene: TRBJ2-1; d_gene: TRBD2; CDR3nt: TGCGCCAGCAGACTACTGGATATTGGCGGGGGGAATGAGCAGTTCTTC; CDR3aa: CASRLLDIGGGNEQFF
abundance: NA; v_gene: TRBV6-5; j_gene: TRBJ2-7; d_gene: NA; CDR3nt: TGTGCCAGCATCTCCGGTTACAGTTACGAGCAGTACTTC; CDR3aa: CASISGYSYEQYF
abundance: NA; v_gene: TRBV7-8; j_gene: TRBJ2-5; d_gene: NA; CDR3nt: TGTGCCAGCAGCTTAGAGGTCCGGGGACTGTACCAAGAGACCCAGTACTTC; CDR3aa: CASSLEVRGLYQETQYF
abundance: NA; v_gene: TRBV6-5; j_gene: TRBJ1-1; d_gene: NA; CDR3nt: TGTGCCAGCAGTTACACCGAATCTATGAACACTGAAGCTTTCTTT; CDR3aa: CASSYTESMNTEAFF
abundance: NA; v_gene: TRBV6-6; j_gene: TRBJ2-2; d_gene: TRBD2; CDR3nt: TGTGCCAGCCGGCTAGCGGCGAACACCGGGGAGCTGTTTTTT; CDR3aa: CASRLAANTGELFF
abundance: NA; v_gene: TRBV2; j_gene: TRBJ2-7; d_gene: TRBD1; CDR3nt: TGTGCCAGCCATGGGCAGGGGGCCGGGGCCTACGAGCAGTACTTC; CDR3aa: CASHGQGAGAYEQYF
abundance: few; v_gene: TRBV9; j_gene: TRBJ2-1; d_gene: NA; CDR3nt: TGTGCCAGCAGCGTAGAAAGTACACGCAATGAGCAGTTCTTC; CDR3aa: CASSVESTRNEQFF
abundance: NA; v_gene: TRBV27; j_gene: TRBJ1-1; d_gene: TRBD1; CDR3nt: TGTGCCAGCAGTTTAGTGGCAGGGGGCGGGGTTGAAGCTTTCTTT; CDR3aa: CASSLVAGGGVEAFF
abundance: NA; v_gene: TRBV28; j_gene: TRBJ1-2; d_gene: TRBD1; CDR3nt: TGTGCCAGCTTGGTCCAGCTCGGGACAGGGGGCGTTTATGGCTACACCTTC; CDR3aa: CASLVQLGTGGVYGYTF
abundance: few; v_gene: TRBV18; j_gene: TRBJ2-3; d_gene: NA; CDR3nt: TGTGCCAGCTCACCACCGGAAACGCGGGGCGATACGCAGTATTTT; CDR3aa: CASSPPETRGDTQYF
abundance: NA; v_gene: TRBV6-6; j_gene: TRBJ2-1; d_gene: TRBD2; CDR3nt: TGTGCCAGCAGTTACTCGGCGGGGGGGCCATTAAGTGAGCAGTTCTTC; CDR3aa: CASSYSAGGPLSEQFF